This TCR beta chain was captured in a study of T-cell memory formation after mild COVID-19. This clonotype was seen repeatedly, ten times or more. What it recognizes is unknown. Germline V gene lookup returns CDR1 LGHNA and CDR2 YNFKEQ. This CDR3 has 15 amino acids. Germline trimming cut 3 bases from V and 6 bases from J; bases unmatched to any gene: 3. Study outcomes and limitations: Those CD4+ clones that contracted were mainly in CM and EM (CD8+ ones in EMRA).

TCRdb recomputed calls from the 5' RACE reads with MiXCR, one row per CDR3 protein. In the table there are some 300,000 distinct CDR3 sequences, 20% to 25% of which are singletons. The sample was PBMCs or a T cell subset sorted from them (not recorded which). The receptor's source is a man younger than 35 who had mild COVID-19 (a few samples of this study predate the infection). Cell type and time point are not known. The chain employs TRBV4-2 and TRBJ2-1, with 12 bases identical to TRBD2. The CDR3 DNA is TGTGCCAGCAGCCAGCTAGCGGGGGGGCGCAATGAGCAGTTCTTC. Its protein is CASSQLAGGRNEQFF.